A single sample gave rise to the 30 T cell receptor beta chains below, sequenced in a study of T-cell reconstitution after alpha-beta-depleted transplantation in children. During its preparation, the TCRbeta library received unique molecular identifiers. TCRdb re-called the PCR reads with MiXCR, one entry per CDR3 protein. The sample carries 200,000 or so distinct CDR3 sequences, 5% to 7.5% recorded once. Sequencing used PBMCs, obtained before TCRalphabeta/CD19-depleted stem cell transplant. Receptors were obtained from a girl under three years old with combined immunodeficiency, due to receive a stem cell transplant.

This clonotype appeared many times. The CDR3: CAWGLSGELFF. CDR3 bases: TGTGCCTGGGGGTTGTCCGGGGAGCTGTTTTTT. The J gene is TRBJ2-2, the V gene TRBV30; D gene unclear. Germline values: CDR1 GTSNPN, CDR2 SVGIG (reference sequence). The V and J ends lost 5 bases and 6 bases respectively, with 7 bases between them. The CDR3 spans 11 residues.

This clonotype appeared many times. The chain employs TRBV24-1 and TRBJ2-2; the match to TRBD2 covers 12 bases. The junction had 5 bases not matched to a gene; V was cut back by 6 bases and J by 4 bases. The germline V gene has CDR1 KGHDR and CDR2 SFDVKD. This CDR3 has 16 residues. CDR3 nucleotide sequence: TGTGCCACCAGTCCTAGCGGGGGGGCCGTCACCGGGGAGCTGTTTTTT. This encodes CATSPSGGAVTGELFF.

This clonotype was recorded many times. The gene calls are TRBV24-1 and TRBJ2-1; D uncertain. V gave up 4 bases and J gave up 1 base, with 7 bases separating them. The V gene's germline CDR1 is KGHDR and CDR2 SFDVKD. The CDR3 totals 14 residues. The CDR3 DNA follows: TGTGCCACCAGTGACCCGAGGTCCTACAATGAGCAGTTCTTC. Its protein is CATSDPRSYNEQFF.

This clonotype was seen at least ten times. The chain joins TRBV12-3 or TRBV12-4 to TRBJ2-1; unclear D gene. V was cut by 6 bases and J by 0 bases, with 6 bases left in between. The CDR3 loop spans 13 amino acids. This CDR3 reads CASRSRSYNEQFF. CDR3 DNA: TGTGCCAGCAGATCTCGCTCCTACAATGAGCAGTTCTTC.

This clonotype was counted ten times or more. The chain is built from TRBV3-1 and TRBJ2-5; no firm D call. With 8 bases removed from V and 7 bases from J, the gap between germline ends came to 20 bases. The CDR3 totals 14 residues. Germline assignment: CDR1 LGHDT and CDR2 YNNKEL (reference sequence). For the CDR3, the DNA is TGTGCCAGCGAGTCAGTCGGGTTTCAGGTGACCCAGTACTTC. Encoded protein: CASESVGFQVTQYF.

There are many counts of this clonotype. V usage is TRBV29-1 and J usage is TRBJ2-3; TRBD2 aligns across 12 bases. The V and J ends lost 7 bases and 0 bases, in that order; junction bases with no gene match: 11. The V gene's germline CDR1 is SQVTM and CDR2 ANQGSEA. This CDR3 comprises 17 residues. The CDR3 DNA is TGCAGCGCCATCCTAGCGGGGGGGATCTCTAGCACAGATACGCAGTATTTT. Protein: CSAILAGGISSTDTQYF.

This clonotype was found many times. Here the CDR3 reads CASSQTIDRSTEAFF. The CDR3 coding sequence is TGTGCCAGCAGCCAGACGATCGACAGATCCACTGAAGCTTTCTTT. V is TRBV14 and J is TRBJ1-1; D is perhaps TRBD1 (5 bases). CDR3 length: 15 residues. Trimming left V 3 bases short and J 4 bases short, with 15 bases between. CDR1 SGHDN and CDR2 FVKESK come from the germline V gene.

This clonotype was counted many times. V usage is TRBV27 and J usage is TRBJ2-5, with 8 bases fitting TRBD2. The CDR3 loop spans 15 amino acids. Looked up from germline, CDR1 is MNHEY and CDR2 is SMNVEV (reference sequence). The junction had 6 bases not matched to a gene; V was cut back by 4 bases and J by 2 bases. CDR3 region: CASSSSGLKQETQYF. In nucleotides, the CDR3 is TGTGCCAGCAGTTCTAGCGGGCTGAAACAAGAGACCCAGTACTTC.

In its sample, this clonotype was seen many times. The rearrangement links TRBV4-2 to TRBJ1-1; D is unclear. The germline V and J ends were trimmed by 1 base and 2 bases, with 14 bases remaining between them. Germline V lookup: CDR1 LGHNA, CDR2 YNFKEQ. This CDR3 region has 16 residues. CDR3 bases: TGTGCCAGCAGCCAAGTGGTACCGACGGAAAACACTGAAGCTTTCTTT. Protein product: CASSQVVPTENTEAFF.

A few counts support this clonotype. This chain links TRBV28 with TRBJ1-6; D call uncertain. This CDR3 region has 14 residues. V lost 2 bases to trimming and J lost 9 bases, with 11 bases between them. Germline V gives CDR1 MDHEN, CDR2 SYDVKM. The CDR3 sequence: CASSLLNSPSPLHF. The CDR3 DNA reads as TGTGCCAGCAGTTTACTAAACAGTCCTTCACCCCTCCACTTT.

This clonotype was recorded many times. The chain recombines TRBV29-1 with TRBJ2-2, with 8 bases that match TRBD1. Germline CDR1 is SQVTM and CDR2 is ANQGSEA. This CDR3 comprises 13 residues. Germline trimming cut 4 bases from V and 5 bases from J; bases unmatched to any gene: 3. CDR3 residues: CSVGWTGTGELFF. The CDR3 DNA is TGCAGCGTTGGCTGGACAGGGACCGGGGAGCTGTTTTTT.

The chain recombines TRBV4-1 with TRBJ2-2; 12 positions match TRBD1. This CDR3 is built from 18 residues. Trimming at V came to 5 bases and at J to 3 bases, leaving 10 bases not matched to a gene. The germline CDR1 and CDR2 sequences are MGHRA and YSYEKL. CDR3 loop: CASSFPGQGAKDTGELFF. The CDR3 bases are TGCGCCAGCAGCTTCCCGGGACAGGGGGCGAAGGACACCGGGGAGCTGTTTTTT.

This clonotype was seen at least ten times. The chain uses TRBV20-1 and TRBJ2-7; 9 bases align to TRBD1. Germline assignment: CDR1 DFQATT and CDR2 SNEGSKA (reference sequence). The trim removed 2 bases at V and 1 base at J, leaving 3 bases unmatched. CDR3 length: 14 amino acids. CDR3 DNA: TGCAGTGCTAGAAAAGGACAGGGGTCCTACGAGCAGTACTTC. As protein: CSARKGQGSYEQYF.

This clonotype came up many times. The chain joins TRBV12-3 or TRBV12-4 to TRBJ2-1; D possibly matches TRBD1 or TRBD2 (5 bases each). Trimming left V 5 bases short and J 4 bases short, with 18 bases between. CDR3 length: 16 residues. In nucleotides, the CDR3 is TGTGCCAGCAGTCCCATGGGAGTGGCAGGGTACAATGAGCAGTTCTTC. It specifies CASSPMGVAGYNEQFF.

There are many counts of this clonotype. The chain uses TRBV4-3 and TRBJ2-7; no firm D call. This CDR3 is built from 14 residues. V shed 0 bases and J shed 0 bases, with 6 bases lying between them. The germline gives CDR1 LGHNA, CDR2 YSLEER. This CDR3 is CASSQERYSYEQYF. The CDR3 coding sequence is TGCGCCAGCAGCCAAGAGAGGTACTCCTACGAGCAGTACTTC.

This clonotype was observed a handful of times. The chain joins TRBV27 to TRBJ2-1; TRBD2 is a possible D gene (6 bases). The V and J ends lost 3 bases and 1 base respectively, with 10 bases between them. CDR1 is MNHEY, CDR2 SMNVEV, per germline (reference sequence). The CDR3 is 15 residues long. CDR3: CASSFRLASYNEQFF. CDR3 in DNA: TGTGCCAGCAGTTTTCGCCTAGCGTCCTACAATGAGCAGTTCTTC.

This clonotype was recorded many times. The V gene is TRBV4-1, the J gene TRBJ2-7, with D possibly being TRBD1 (6 bases). The CDR3 has 16 residues. In germline, CDR1 is MGHRA, CDR2 YSYEKL. V was cut by 0 bases and J by 3 bases, with 15 bases left in between. In nucleotides, the CDR3 is TGCGCCAGCAGCCAAGAGGGTTGGGACACAAGCTACGAGCAGTACTTC. Translation gives CASSQEGWDTSYEQYF.

This clonotype was seen more than once but under ten times. The chain is built from TRBV7-6 and TRBJ2-4; D unclear. Trimming shortened V by 1 base and J by 0 bases, and 25 bases separated the two germline ends. CDR1 and CDR2 (germline): SGHVS, FNYEAQ. CDR3 length equals 21 residues. CDR3 nucleotides: TGTGCCAGCAGCTTAGAGATTCCAGAATTAGGCAGCCTATCAGCCAAAAACATTCAGTACTTC. Residues: CASSLEIPELGSLSAKNIQYF.

This clonotype appeared many times. V and J are TRBV7-9 and TRBJ2-3; 9 nucleotides match TRBD1. Germline CDR1 reads SEHNR; CDR2 reads FQNEAQ (reference sequence). V lost 3 bases and J lost 4; bases outside the gene matches: 2. The CDR3 is 14 residues long. CDR3 sequence: CASSLGTGSDTQYF. The CDR3 region has the DNA TGTGCCAGCAGCTTGGGGACAGGGTCAGATACGCAGTATTTT.

This chain uses TRBV20-1 with TRBJ2-1; 9 bases fit TRBD1. The CDR3 is 14 residues long. Looked up from germline, CDR1 is DFQATT and CDR2 is SNEGSKA (reference sequence). J was trimmed by 6 bases and V by 5 bases; bases with no gene match: 8. CDR3: CSAFGTGKGNEQFF. Written as DNA, the CDR3 is TGCAGTGCTTTCGGGACAGGGAAGGGCAATGAGCAGTTCTTC.

At least ten counts were recorded for this clonotype. The chain uses TRBV11-2 and TRBJ2-7, with D unresolved. The CDR3 runs 13 residues. The ends were cut back, 0 bases at V and 3 bases at J, with 6 bases in the middle. Germline values: CDR1 SGHAT, CDR2 FQNNGV. CDR3 coding DNA: TGTGCCAGCAGCTTAGAGGCTTACTACGAGCAGTACTTC. Protein: CASSLEAYYEQYF.

J is TRBJ2-1 and V is TRBV5-1, with D perhaps assigned TRBD1 or TRBD2 (7 bases each). V was clipped by 0 bases and J by 5 bases, with 36 bases between them. The CDR3 extends over 23 amino acids. Germline V gene sequence: CDR1 SGHRS, CDR2 YFSETQ. The CDR3 region is CASSLVTGIGTAGEWVEDNEQFF. The CDR3 region has the DNA TGCGCCAGCAGCTTGGTGACAGGGATCGGTACTGCGGGAGAATGGGTGGAGGACAATGAGCAGTTCTTC.

This clonotype came up a few times. The V gene is TRBV7-8, the J gene TRBJ2-6, with D maybe TRBD1 (5 bases). The length of the CDR3 is 18 residues. Germline V lookup: CDR1 SGHVS, CDR2 FQNEAQ. The V gene lost 1 base and the J gene lost 0 bases, with 13 bases spanning the gap. CDR3 DNA: TGTGCCAGCAGCTTAGACAGGACCTATTTCTCTGGGGCCAACGTCCTGACTTTC. This encodes CASSLDRTYFSGANVLTF. Full variable domain (missing parts from reference TRBV7-8 and TRBJ2-6): GAGVSQSPRYKVAKRGQDVALRCDPISGHVSLFWYQQALGQGPEFLTYFQNEAQLDKSGLPSDRFFAERPEGSVSTLKIQRTQQEDSAVYLCASSLDRTYFSGANVLTFGAGSRLTVL.

This clonotype occurred many times. The V call is TRBV7-6, the J call TRBJ1-1; no reliable D call. The CDR3 totals 15 residues. Germline V CDR1 and CDR2: SGHVS, FNYEAQ. With 2 bases removed from V and 0 bases from J, the gap between germline ends came to 10 bases. CDR3 bases: TGTGCCAGCAGCTTATTCGCCAGAATGAACACTGAAGCTTTCTTT. Translated: CASSLFARMNTEAFF.

As concerns this clonotype: This may arise from a read error, as a much more abundant clone is one base away. The gene calls are TRBV6-4 and TRBJ2-1; 8 bases line up with TRBD2. V lost 4 bases and J lost 4; bases outside the gene matches: 9. Per germline, CDR1 MRHNA and CDR2 SNTAGT. This CDR3 has 16 residues. The CDR3: CASSATGGAKYNEQFF. CDR3 nucleotide sequence: TGTGCCAGCAGTGCTACCGGGGGGGCAAAATACAATGAGCAGTTCTTC.

This clonotype was picked up many times. V is TRBV6-5 and J is TRBJ2-1; D might be TRBD1 or TRBD2, each matching 6 bases. Per germline, CDR1 MNHEY and CDR2 SVGAGI. This CDR3 is 13 amino acids long. The V gene lost 5 bases and the J gene lost 9 bases, with 14 bases spanning the gap. CDR3 sequence: CASSTRLGGEQFF. DNA for the CDR3: TGTGCCAGCAGTACGAGACTAGGGGGTGAGCAGTTCTTC.

This clonotype has a count of ten or more. The chain recombines TRBV5-1 with TRBJ2-1; possible D gene TRBD2, 7 bases. This CDR3 comprises 14 residues. CDR1 and CDR2 from the germline V gene are SGHRS and YFSETQ. V lost 1 base and J 8 bases, leaving 13 bases between the germline ends. CDR3 region: CASSLSGGPDEQFF. The DNA for the CDR3 is TGCGCCAGCAGCTTGTCCGGGGGGCCCGATGAGCAGTTCTTC.

The V gene is TRBV10-3, the J gene TRBJ1-6; TRBD1 matches 8 bases. The V gene's germline CDR1 is ENHRY and CDR2 SYGVKD. The CDR3 contains 13 residues. V shed 11 bases, J shed 10 bases, and the junction held 10 bases outside the gene matches. The CDR3 sequence: CAVRTGGSSPLHF. The CDR3 coding sequence is TGTGCCGTCCGTACAGGGGGGAGCTCACCCCTCCACTTT.

This clonotype was counted many times. The chain joins TRBV29-1 to TRBJ2-5, with a weak D call TRBD2 (6 bases). Trimming took 7 bases from V and 7 from J, leaving 19 bases between them. Germline-derived CDR1 and CDR2 are SQVTM and ANQGSEA. The CDR3 runs 13 residues. The CDR3 loop reads CSAEDPGVGTQYF. CDR3 coding DNA: TGCAGCGCAGAGGACCCGGGGGTGGGGACCCAGTACTTC.

This clonotype was observed many times. The gene calls are TRBV28 and TRBJ1-2; 11 bases agree with TRBD1. Germline V gene sequence: CDR1 MDHEN, CDR2 SYDVKM. The CDR3 covers 14 residues. J gave up 7 bases and V 5 bases, and 6 bases lay outside the gene matches. CDR3 coding DNA: TGTGCCAGCAGTCCCGGGACAGGGGGAGCTGGCTACACCTTC. This translates into CASSPGTGGAGYTF.